The 14 T cell receptor beta chains reported below all come from one sample, sequenced in a study of neoadjuvant anti-PD-1 for oral cavity cancer. Time point in this sample: after neoadjuvant nivolumab, at surgical resection. The protocol was immunoSEQ multiplex PCR, while the TCRdb copy is restricted to in-frame clones and leaves out a portion. This sample has 20,000 to 25,000 clones, with less than 50% found just once. The input for sequencing was tumor tissue, taken after nivolumab (anti-PD-1) treatment. Receptor source: a person aged 35-80 years with oral cavity squamous cell carcinoma.

The chain employs TRBV5-6 and TRBJ2-3, with D possibly matching TRBD1 (5 bases). The V gene lost 0 bases and the J gene lost 6 bases, with 14 bases spanning the gap. Germline CDR1 SGHDT, CDR2 YYEEEE. The CDR3 is 15 amino acids. This chain's CDR3 is CASSLVSGAVDTQYF. The CDR3 DNA sequence: TGTGCCAGCAGCTTGGTATCTGGGGCTGTGGATACGCAGTATTTT.

The chain joins TRBV6-1 to TRBJ1-2; the match to TRBD1 covers 7 bases. Germline CDR1 MNHNS, CDR2 SASEGT. The V segment lost 8 bases and the J segment 4 bases; nucleotides outside the gene matches: 7. The CDR3 is 13 residues long. As DNA, the CDR3 is TGTGCCAGCGGTACGGGACAGACCTATGGCTACACCTTC. Protein product: CASGTGQTYGYTF.

V and J are TRBV2 and TRBJ2-7; 10 nucleotides line up with TRBD1. After removal of 8 bases from V and 2 bases from J, the junction contained 6 bases not matched to a gene. The CDR3 runs 14 residues. Germline lookup yields CDR1 SNHLY and CDR2 FYNNEI. CDR3 loop: CASLTGTGAYEQYF. The DNA of the CDR3 is TGTGCCAGCCTGACCGGGACAGGGGCCTACGAGCAGTACTTC.

The J gene is TRBJ1-2, the V gene TRBV6-6, with D unclear. The CDR3 runs to 12 residues. V was clipped by 2 bases and J by 5 bases, with 6 bases between them. Looked up from germline, CDR1 is MNHNY and CDR2 is SVGAGI (reference sequence). In DNA, the CDR3 is TGTGCCAGCAGTTACCGAGGTTATGGCTACACCTTC. This translates into CASSYRGYGYTF.

This clone was recorded many times. The chain couples TRBV6-1 to TRBJ1-5; possibly TRBD1 for D (6 bases). The CDR3 has 15 amino acids. From germline, CDR1 is MNHNS and CDR2 SASEGT. V lost 4 bases, J lost 6 bases, and 16 bases lay in between. The CDR3 is CASSVRGAGIQPQHF. CDR3 in DNA: TGTGCCAGCAGTGTGAGGGGGGCTGGGATTCAGCCCCAGCATTTT.

The chain employs TRBV5-4 and TRBJ1-1, with no clear D. With 0 bases removed from V and 3 bases from J, the gap between germline ends came to 9 bases. The CDR3 has 14 residues. Germline values: CDR1 SGHNT, CDR2 YYREEE (reference sequence). CDR3 nucleotide sequence: TGTGCCAGCAGCTTGGTGGGAGATCACACTGAAGCTTTCTTT. This sequence encodes CASSLVGDHTEAFF.

The J gene is TRBJ2-2, the V gene TRBV6-5; 10 bases agree with TRBD2. The J segment lost 1 base and the V segment lost 5 bases, leaving 1 base of the junction unmatched. The length of the CDR3 is 15 residues. Looked up from germline, CDR1 is MNHEY and CDR2 is SVGAGI. Written as DNA, the CDR3 is TGTGCCAGCAGTACTAGCGGGGAGAACACCGGGGAGCTGTTTTTT. Protein product: CASSTSGENTGELFF.

This chain connects TRBV7-2 to TRBJ2-1; unclear D gene. This CDR3 has 16 residues. Germline V gene lookup returns CDR1 SGHTA and CDR2 FQGNSA. Trimming pared 5 bases from V and 5 bases from J, leaving 19 bases between. The CDR3 sequence: CASSLYYLGPDNEQFF. CDR3 nucleotide sequence: TGTGCCAGCAGCCTTTACTACTTAGGACCTGACAATGAGCAGTTCTTC.

The count of this clone is one. This chain uses TRBV4-1 with TRBJ2-3; 7 positions match TRBD2. This CDR3 has 16 amino acids. V gave up 3 bases and J gave up 2 bases; unmatched junction bases: 8. The germline V gene has CDR1 MGHRA and CDR2 YSYEKL. The CDR3 DNA sequence: TGCGCCAGCAGCCAGGGGGGGGGAACGTTCACAGATACGCAGTATTTT. Residues: CASSQGGGTFTDTQYF.

This clone is medium-sized. The genes are TRBV6-1 and TRBJ1-5; D gene uncertain. Germline assignment: CDR1 MNHNS and CDR2 SASEGT. The CDR3 is made up of 12 amino acids. Deletions cut 5 bases from V and 5 bases from J, with 7 bases between. The CDR3 DNA reads as TGTGCCAGCAGTCGCGGAGATCAGCCCCAGCATTTT. Translating it yields CASSRGDQPQHF.

The chain uses TRBV14 and TRBJ2-3, with 10 nucleotides matching TRBD2. The CDR3 loop spans 16 amino acids. The germline CDR1 and CDR2 sequences are SGHDN and FVKESK. V shed 4 bases and J 5 bases; nucleotides not matched to a gene: 9. CDR3: CASSRHEAGGRDTQYF. The CDR3 bases are TGTGCCAGCAGCCGGCATGAAGCGGGGGGGCGAGATACGCAGTATTTT.

This chain joins TRBV9 and TRBJ1-3; a possible D gene is TRBD1 (5 bases). V lost 2 bases and J 4 bases, leaving 10 bases between the germline ends. This CDR3 is built from 14 residues. Germline V gene lookup returns CDR1 SGDLS and CDR2 YYNGEE. This chain's CDR3 is CASSVWSGGNTIYF. The CDR3 DNA reads TGTGCCAGCAGCGTTTGGTCAGGGGGAAACACCATATATTTT.

The rearrangement uses TRBV10-1 and TRBJ2-7, with D perhaps TRBD1 or TRBD2 (5 bases each). Germline V CDR1 and CDR2: WNHNN, SYGVQD (reference sequence). The CDR3 totals 13 residues. The V end lost 6 bases, the J end lost 6 bases, and 15 bases lay between the germline ends. CDR3 coding DNA: TGCGCCAGCAGCAGGGAGCCTTATTCCGAGCAGTACTTC. Protein: CASSREPYSEQYF.

The genes are TRBV10-3 and TRBJ1-2; D is uncertain. Deletions cut 3 bases from V and 6 bases from J, with 11 bases between. The CDR3 runs 13 residues. Germline V gene sequence: CDR1 ENHRY, CDR2 SYGVKD. The CDR3 coding sequence is TGTGCCATCAGTGATACGGGATGGGATGGCTACACCTTC. It translates to CAISDTGWDGYTF.